This TCR beta chain was captured in a study of T cell repertoires in cytomegalovirus infection. As regards this clonotype: Its antigen remains unidentified.

TCRdb reanalysed the reads using MiXCR and keeps one entry per CDR3 protein. The sample records 300,000 to 400,000 distinct CDR3 sequences, about 27% being singletons. The CDR3 is 12 amino acids. The germline V and J ends were trimmed by 5 bases and 8 bases, with 10 bases remaining between them. Germline-derived CDR1 and CDR2 are SGHTA and FQGNSA. Study-wide results and caveats: The cumulative frequency of public TCR beta families identified carriers of CMV plus the relevant HLA.

Sequencing was performed on cultured PBMCs, taken from culture after CMV antigen stimulation. The source is a human donor in good health (CMV status not recorded). Some clones in this sample may be carry-over from other donors' samples. The V call is TRBV7-2, the J call TRBJ2-1; TRBD2 might be the D (5 bases). CDR3 sequence reads: CASSPQRDEQFF. DNA for the CDR3: TGTGCCAGCAGCCCTCAGAGGGATGAGCAGTTCTTC.